The 4 T cell receptor beta chains below were found in one sample sequenced in a study of blood T cell repertoires in COVID-19. Measured with immunoSEQ multiplex PCR; TCRdb has only the in-frame clones, and not every one. The sample has around 230,000 clones; about 84% are singletons. What was sequenced was peripheral blood. These TCRs come from an elderly woman with acute or convalescent COVID-19.

This rearrangement joins TRBV5-1 to TRBJ2-3; D is undetermined. Trimming took 4 bases from V and 6 from J, leaving 9 bases between them. Germline lookup yields CDR1 SGHRS and CDR2 YFSETQ. This CDR3 has 12 amino acids. CDR3 in DNA: TGCGCCAGCAGCCCTCAGGCCGATACGCAGTATTTT. It encodes CASSPQADTQYF. Based on the CDR3 plus reference TRBV5-1 and TRBJ2-3, the full variable domain is KAGVTQTPRYLIKTRGQQVTLSCSPISGHRSVSWYQQTPGQGLQFLFEYFSETQRNKGNFPGRFSGRQFSNSRSEMNVSTLELGDSALYLCASSPQADTQYFGPGTRLTVL.

The genes are TRBV6-6 and TRBJ2-1; perhaps TRBD2 as D (5 bases). Germline CDR1 MNHNY, CDR2 SVGAGI (reference sequence). CDR3 length equals 16 residues. Trimming left V 6 bases short and J 0 bases short, with 15 bases between. Here the CDR3 reads CASRRQGGRSYNEQFF. CDR3 DNA: TGTGCCAGCAGGCGCCAAGGCGGGCGCTCCTACAATGAGCAGTTCTTC.

Only one count was recorded for this clone. The chain carries TRBV25-1 and TRBJ1-4; a weak D match, TRBD1 (6 bases). Germline loops: CDR1 MGHDK, CDR2 SYGVNS. V was clipped by 1 base and J by 8 bases, with 17 bases between them. This CDR3 spans 16 amino acids. This CDR3 reads CASSEFGARGGEKLFF. The CDR3 bases are TGTGCCAGCAGTGAATTCGGGGCCAGGGGTGGAGAAAAACTGTTTTTT. The full variable domain, rest sourced from reference TRBV25-1 and TRBJ1-4, is EADIYQTPRYLVIGTGKKITLECSQTMGHDKMYWYQQDPGMELHLIHYSYGVNSTEKGDLSSESTVSRIRTEHFPLTLESARPSHTSQYLCASSEFGARGGEKLFFGSGTQLSVL.

V usage is TRBV5-1 and J usage is TRBJ2-5, with 8 bases lining up with TRBD1. V lost 5 bases to trimming and J lost 5 bases; unmatched junction nucleotides: 5. In germline, CDR1 is SGHRS, CDR2 YFSETQ. The CDR3 is made up of 13 amino acids. Here the CDR3 reads CASRLTGEETQYF. CDR3 nucleotides: TGCGCCAGCAGACTGACAGGGGAGGAGACCCAGTACTTC.